This T cell receptor beta chain was profiled in a study of blood T cell repertoires in COVID-19. Profiling relied on immunoSEQ multiplex PCR, and the TCRdb table lists in-frame clones only, not all of them. The sample has under 200,000 clones, 80% to 85% seen once. The sample comprised peripheral blood. This receptor was identified in a woman aged 70 to 79 with COVID-19, enrolled during active disease.

The CDR3 here is CASSLGEGEPQSAGELFF. The CDR3 coding sequence is TGTGCCAGCAGCTTAGGGGAGGGGGAGCCTCAAAGCGCCGGGGAGCTGTTTTTT. The rearrangement joins TRBV7-2 to TRBJ2-2; maybe TRBD2 (7 bases). The CDR3 loop spans 18 amino acids. CDR1 and CDR2 from the germline V gene are SGHTA and FQGNSA. The germline V and J ends were trimmed by 1 base and 6 bases, with 21 bases remaining between them.